The T cell receptor beta chain described here comes from a study of blood T cell repertoires in COVID-19. As for the study in general: The samples span acute and convalescent COVID-19 from the United States, Italy and Spain. T cells, B-cell-depleted T cells, or PBMCs supplied cDNA or gDNA.

Study processing details: It was from reference gene primer amplification that nucleated cell counts were estimated. The data were produced by immunoSEQ multiplex PCR, yet TCRdb's version contains in-frame clones alone and is incomplete. That table supplies the V and J calls and clone size; D and trimming were determined from the DNA. The sample shows some 45,000 clones, 88% of them seen only once. As to this clone: The junction departs from the called germline gene at one end, perhaps through a read error.

There are 12 residues in the CDR3. Germline V gene data show CDR1 as LGHDT and CDR2 as YNNKEL (reference sequence). The sequencing sample was made of peripheral blood. This clonotype originated in a human donor in a cohort sampled during active COVID-19. The J gene is TRBJ2-7, the V gene TRBV3-1 (or the pseudogene TRBV3-2); maybe TRBD2 (7 bases). CDR3 protein: CARRGGAGEQYF. The CDR3 DNA is TGTGCCCGCAGAGGGGGGGCGGGGGAGCAGTACTTC.